This T cell receptor (beta chain) was sequenced during a study of blood T cell repertoires in COVID-19. Whole-study context: There were acute and convalescent COVID-19 samples, and they came from the United States, Italy and Spain.

CDR3 size: 15 residues. The germline V gene has CDR1 SGDLS and CDR2 YYNGEE. J gave up 8 bases and V 3 bases, and 7 bases lay outside the gene matches. Under the authors' procedure: For nucleated cells, counts were estimated from reference gene primer amplification. Here immunoSEQ multiplex PCR was the method, and the copy in TCRdb shows in-frame clones only, minus some. That table is the source of V, J and clone size, and D and trimming were worked out from the DNA. This table has about 340,000 clones, around 85% appearing once. Participant ages covered roughly 18 to 89 years across about two dozen US areas. Participants' own reports of clinical history determined their cohort assignment.

The chain carries TRBV9 and TRBJ1-6, with 8 nucleotides matching TRBD1. Sequencing used PBMCs or T cells enriched from blood (not recorded which). This sequence originates from a woman aged 35 to 49 with acute COVID-19. CDR3 protein: CASSGGTGDYSPLHF. Written as DNA, the CDR3 is TGTGCCAGCAGCGGAGGGACAGGAGATTATTCACCCCTCCACTTT.